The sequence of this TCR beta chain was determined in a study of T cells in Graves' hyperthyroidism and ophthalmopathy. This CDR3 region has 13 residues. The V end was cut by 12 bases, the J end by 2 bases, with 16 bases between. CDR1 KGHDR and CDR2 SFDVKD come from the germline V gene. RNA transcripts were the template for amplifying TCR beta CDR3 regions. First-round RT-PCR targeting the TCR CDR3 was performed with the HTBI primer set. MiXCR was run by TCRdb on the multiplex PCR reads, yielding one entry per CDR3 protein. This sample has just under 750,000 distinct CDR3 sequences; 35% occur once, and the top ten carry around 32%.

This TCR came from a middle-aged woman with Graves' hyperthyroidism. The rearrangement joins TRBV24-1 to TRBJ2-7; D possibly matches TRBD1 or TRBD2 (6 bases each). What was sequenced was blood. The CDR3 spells CAWDLGGPYEQYF. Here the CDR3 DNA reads TGTGCCTGGGATCTAGGGGGGCCCTACGAGCAGTACTTC.